What follows are 28 T cell receptor beta chains derived from one specimen sequenced in a study of T-cell reconstitution after alpha-beta-depleted transplantation in children. Unique molecular identifiers were incorporated when the TCRbeta library was constructed. TCRdb analysed the PCR reads with MiXCR anew, one entry per CDR3 protein. The sample lists roughly 790,000 distinct CDR3 sequences; approximately 15% were seen once. Sample: PBMCs, mostly from graft donor cells, taken 360 days after TCRalphabeta/CD19-depleted stem cell transplant. The receptors were gathered from a male patient aged 10 to 17 who had a stem cell transplant for acute lymphoblastic leukemia, so the T cells may come from the graft donor.

The chain couples TRBV21-1 to TRBJ2-7. TRBV21-1 is a known pseudogene. The CDR3 is 8 residues long. CDR3: CASRSQDF. Written as DNA, the CDR3 is TGTGCCAGCAGGTCACAAGACTTC.

The rearrangement joins TRBV27 to TRBJ2-1, with 7 bases that match TRBD2. This CDR3 has 16 residues. The V segment lost 4 bases and the J segment 0 bases; nucleotides outside the gene matches: 6. From germline, CDR1 is MNHEY and CDR2 SMNVEV (reference sequence). The CDR3 sequence is CASSYAGTNSYNEQFF. The CDR3 DNA follows: TGTGCCAGCAGTTACGCCGGGACTAACTCCTACAATGAGCAGTTCTTC.

The chain recombines TRBV4-1 with TRBJ1-5; perhaps TRBD1 as D (6 bases). Per the germline V gene, CDR1 is MGHRA and CDR2 is YSYEKL. Trimming cost V 0 bases and J 0 bases, with 12 bases left between them. The CDR3 extends over 17 amino acids. The DNA of the CDR3 is TGCGCCAGCAGCCAAGATGGACAGACCATTAGCAATCAGCCCCAGCATTTT. It yields the protein CASSQDGQTISNQPQHF.

J is TRBJ2-6 and V is TRBV4-1, with D perhaps TRBD2 (5 bases). The germline gives CDR1 MGHRA, CDR2 YSYEKL. This CDR3 has 16 residues. The V end lost 5 bases, the J end lost 3 bases, and 14 bases lay between the germline ends. The CDR3 coding sequence is TGCGCCAGCAGCGAGGGCTGGGTTTTTGGGGCCAACGTCCTGACTTTC. This gives the protein CASSEGWVFGANVLTF.

Only a few counts were recorded for this clonotype. J is TRBJ2-7 and V is TRBV2; D not resolved. Between the trimmed V and J ends, which lost 4 bases and 6 bases, there was a span of 25 bases. This CDR3 has 17 residues. Looked up from germline, CDR1 is SNHLY and CDR2 is FYNNEI. The CDR3 spells CASSVSPSVAPSREQYF. CDR3 in DNA: TGTGCCAGCAGTGTTTCCCCTTCAGTAGCCCCTTCCCGCGAGCAGTACTTC.

Only a few counts were recorded for this clonotype. At one end, the junction sequence differs from germline, possibly due to a read error. The V gene is TRBV30, the J gene TRBJ1-2; unclear D gene. This CDR3 comprises 13 residues. The V gene's germline CDR1 is GTSNPN and CDR2 SVGIG (reference sequence). The CDR3 nucleotides read TGTGCCTGGAGTGTGGGCCCGTACACTAACTTACGTTTC. As protein: CAWSVGPYTNLRF.

This chain uses TRBV15 with TRBJ2-7; 8 positions match TRBD2. Germline trimming cut 5 bases from V and 0 bases from J; bases unmatched to any gene: 9. Germline lookup yields CDR1 LNHNV and CDR2 YYDKDF (reference sequence). The CDR3 totals 16 residues. The CDR3 coding sequence is TGTGCCACCAGCGGAATAGCGGGGCCTTTCTCCTACGAGCAGTACTTC. Its protein is CATSGIAGPFSYEQYF.

This clonotype has ten or more counts. The chain joins TRBV7-8 to TRBJ2-3, with D perhaps matching TRBD1 or TRBD2 (5 bases each). The CDR3 spans 11 residues. The germline V and J ends were trimmed by 4 bases and 8 bases, with 7 bases remaining between them. Germline V gene sequence: CDR1 SGHVS, CDR2 FQNEAQ. CDR3 bases: TGTGCCAGCAGCTGGGACGGTACGCAGTATTTT. This gives the protein CASSWDGTQYF.

This clonotype was recorded a few times. The chain uses TRBV12-3 or TRBV12-4 and TRBJ2-1, with no clear D. V was clipped by 3 bases and J by 0 bases, with 9 bases between them. The CDR3 extends over 15 amino acids. This CDR3 reads CASSLVPLSYNEQFF. Written as DNA, the CDR3 is TGTGCCAGCAGTTTGGTCCCCCTCTCCTACAATGAGCAGTTCTTC.

This clonotype was counted between two and nine times. This chain joins TRBV4-1 and TRBJ2-1, with 7 nucleotides matching TRBD2. Trimming took 1 base from V and 7 from J; bases not matched to a gene: 10. Germline CDR1 is MGHRA and CDR2 is YSYEKL. The CDR3 has 16 amino acids. CDR3 amino acids: CASSQGNGRTANEQFF. DNA of the CDR3: TGCGCCAGCAGCCAAGGTAACGGGAGGACGGCGAATGAGCAGTTCTTC.

The sample holds many counts of this clonotype. The rearrangement joins TRBV20-1 to TRBJ2-1, with a weak D call TRBD1 (5 bases). This CDR3 contains 20 residues. Trimming took 0 bases from V and 0 from J, leaving 24 bases between them. Germline V CDR1 and CDR2: DFQATT, SNEGSKA (reference sequence). CDR3 in amino acids: CSARDLNPLRQSSSYNEQFF. CDR3 sequence (DNA): TGCAGTGCTAGAGATCTGAACCCCTTAAGACAGTCCAGCTCCTACAATGAGCAGTTCTTC.

This clonotype was counted a few times. V usage is TRBV12-3 or TRBV12-4 and J usage is TRBJ2-1; 8 nucleotides agree with TRBD2. CDR3 length: 17 amino acids. V was pared by 0 bases and J by 0 bases, with 4 bases of the junction left unmatched. The CDR3 coding sequence is TGTGCCAGCAGTTTAGCGTCGCTAGCGGGCTCCTACAATGAGCAGTTCTTC. Protein sequence: CASSLASLAGSYNEQFF.

The rearrangement joins TRBV6-5 to TRBJ1-3; a weak D match, TRBD1 (5 bases). CDR3 length: 14 amino acids. Trimming shortened V by 7 bases and J by 2 bases, and 12 bases separated the two germline ends. From germline, CDR1 is MNHEY and CDR2 SVGAGI. The CDR3 spells CASILGGTGNTIYF. In DNA form, the CDR3 reads TGTGCCAGCATCCTGGGGGGGACTGGAAACACCATATATTTT.

This clonotype was found many times. V gene TRBV10-3 combines with J gene TRBJ2-3, with 7 bases matching TRBD1. The trim removed 5 bases at V and 3 bases at J, leaving 5 bases unmatched. The CDR3 has 14 residues. Germline V gives CDR1 ENHRY, CDR2 SYGVKD. The CDR3 coding sequence is TGTGCCATCAGTCCCGGGACAGTTACAGATACGCAGTATTTT. Translating it yields CAISPGTVTDTQYF.

This chain's CDR3 is CSAREWGTPSSYNEQFF. The CDR3 region has the DNA TGCAGTGCTAGAGAATGGGGGACACCCAGCTCCTACAATGAGCAGTTCTTC. The chain joins TRBV20-1 to TRBJ2-1; maybe TRBD1 (6 bases). V shed 0 bases and J shed 0 bases, with 15 bases lying between them. The CDR3 covers 17 residues. Germline V lookup: CDR1 DFQATT, CDR2 SNEGSKA (reference sequence).

The chain uses TRBV19 and TRBJ2-1, with 13 bases fitting TRBD2. The length of the CDR3 is 16 residues. Germline V gene lookup returns CDR1 LNHDA and CDR2 SQIVND (reference sequence). The V segment lost 7 bases and the J segment 4 bases; nucleotides outside the gene matches: 7. The CDR3 coding sequence is TGTGCCAGTAAGACAGGGACTAGCGGGATGTACAATGAGCAGTTCTTC. It translates to CASKTGTSGMYNEQFF.

V is TRBV2 and J is TRBJ2-5; TRBD1 or TRBD2 may be the D gene (6 bases each). V shed 4 bases and J shed 2 bases, with 14 bases lying between them. This CDR3 region has 15 residues. Germline loops: CDR1 SNHLY, CDR2 FYNNEI. CDR3 loop: CASSGRGATQETQYF. The CDR3 DNA reads as TGTGCCAGCAGTGGGAGGGGGGCCACGCAAGAGACCCAGTACTTC.

This chain links TRBV10-3 with TRBJ2-5; weak D call: TRBD1 (6 bases). The CDR3 loop spans 15 amino acids. V was pared by 10 bases and J by 4 bases, with 22 bases between. Germline CDR1 and CDR2: ENHRY and SYGVKD. The CDR3 spells CATLKGDRAGETQYF. The CDR3 DNA follows: TGTGCCACCCTGAAGGGGGATCGGGCGGGAGAGACCCAGTACTTC.

This clonotype was seen a handful of times. J is TRBJ1-1 and V is TRBV29-1; D not certain. V lost 5 bases to trimming and J lost 5 bases, with 6 bases between them. Germline lookup yields CDR1 SQVTM and CDR2 ANQGSEA. The CDR3 length is 10 residues. The CDR3 coding sequence is TGCAGCGTTACTGGAACTGAAGCTTTCTTT. Translated, it gives CSVTGTEAFF.

This clonotype has just a few counts. The chain employs TRBV4-1 and TRBJ1-2; unclear D gene. CDR3 length: 15 amino acids. Trimming cost V 1 base and J 4 bases, with 13 bases left between them. Germline V gene data show CDR1 as MGHRA and CDR2 as YSYEKL. The CDR3 region is CASSQGAVRVYGYTF. Here the CDR3 DNA reads TGCGCCAGCAGCCAAGGAGCGGTCCGGGTCTATGGCTACACCTTC.

V usage is TRBV29-1 and J usage is TRBJ2-2; D is ambiguous. The CDR3 runs 13 residues. CDR1 and CDR2 from the germline V gene are SQVTM and ANQGSEA. Trimming shortened V by 6 bases and J by 0 bases, and 8 bases separated the two germline ends. Here the CDR3 reads CSVDTPNTGELFF. The CDR3, as DNA: TGCAGCGTGGATACGCCGAACACCGGGGAGCTGTTTTTT.

The chain recombines TRBV21-1 with TRBJ2-1; no check of the table's D call, TRBD2, against the DNA was made. TRBV21-1 is assigned pseudogene status. The CDR3 length is 16 residues. CDR3 in amino acids: CASSKVGGVPIYEQFF. CDR3 nucleotide sequence: TGTGCCAGCAGCAAAGTCGGAGGGGTCCCCATCTATGAGCAGTTCTTC.

This sequence joins TRBV12-3 or TRBV12-4 and TRBJ2-3; 7 bases map to TRBD2. This CDR3 region has 17 residues. V was pared by 2 bases and J by 1 base, with 9 bases of the junction left unmatched. CDR3 sequence (DNA): TGTGCCAGCAGTTTATCCTTCCCAGCGGGACGCACAGATACGCAGTATTTT. Its translation: CASSLSFPAGRTDTQYF.

This chain links TRBV20-1 with TRBJ1-1, with D uncertain. The V and J ends lost 1 base and 6 bases respectively, with 12 bases between them. From germline, CDR1 is DFQATT and CDR2 SNEGSKA (reference sequence). The CDR3 loop spans 13 amino acids. The chain's CDR3 is CSARVGWEAEAFF. The CDR3 bases are TGCAGTGCTAGAGTAGGTTGGGAGGCTGAAGCTTTCTTT.

V usage is TRBV6-2 or TRBV6-3 and J usage is TRBJ2-2; 9 nucleotides align to TRBD2. J lost 2 bases, V lost 7 bases, and 11 bases had no gene match. Germline CDR1 is MNHEY and CDR2 is SVGEGT. This CDR3 comprises 17 residues. The CDR3 DNA sequence: TGTGCCAGCACTAACGGTCGACTAGCGGAAAACACCGGGGAGCTGTTTTTT. Encoded protein: CASTNGRLAENTGELFF.

The V call is TRBV7-3, the J call TRBJ2-3, with TRBD1 matching over 8 bases. CDR3 length equals 13 residues. Unmatched junction bases numbered 3, after V lost 4 bases and J lost 6 bases. CDR1 is SGHTA, CDR2 FQGTGA, per germline. Here the CDR3 DNA reads TGTGCCAGCAGCTCCGGACAGGGCGATACGCAGTATTTT. This codes for CASSSGQGDTQYF.

This clonotype was found many times. The chain uses TRBV5-1 and TRBJ2-2; D gene ambiguous. The CDR3 has 13 residues. V lost 1 base and J 2 bases, leaving 3 bases between the germline ends. In germline, CDR1 is SGHRS, CDR2 YFSETQ. Here the CDR3 reads CASSLFNTGELFF. CDR3 nucleotide sequence: TGCGCCAGCAGCTTGTTCAACACCGGGGAGCTGTTTTTT.

The chain couples TRBV4-1 to TRBJ2-1; D possibly uses TRBD1 or TRBD2 (5 bases each). CDR1 MGHRA and CDR2 YSYEKL come from the germline V gene. The CDR3 loop spans 16 amino acids. V lost 2 bases and J lost 6, with 17 bases in between. DNA for the CDR3: TGCGCCAGCAGCCAATTCGGGCCTACCGGGGCCAATGAGCAGTTCTTC. Protein sequence: CASSQFGPTGANEQFF.